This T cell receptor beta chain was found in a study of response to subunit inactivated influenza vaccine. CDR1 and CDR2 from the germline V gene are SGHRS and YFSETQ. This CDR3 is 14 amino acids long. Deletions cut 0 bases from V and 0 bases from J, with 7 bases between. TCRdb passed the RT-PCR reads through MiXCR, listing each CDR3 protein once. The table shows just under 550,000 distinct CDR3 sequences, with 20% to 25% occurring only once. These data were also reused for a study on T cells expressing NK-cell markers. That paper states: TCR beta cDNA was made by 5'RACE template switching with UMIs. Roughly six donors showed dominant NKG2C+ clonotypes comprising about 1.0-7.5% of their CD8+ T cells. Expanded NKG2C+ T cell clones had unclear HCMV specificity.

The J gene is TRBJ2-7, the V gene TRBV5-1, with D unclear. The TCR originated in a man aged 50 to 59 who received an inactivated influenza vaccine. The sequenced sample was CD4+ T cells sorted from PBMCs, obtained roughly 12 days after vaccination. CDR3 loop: CASSLGVNSYEQYF. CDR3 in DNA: TGCGCCAGCAGCTTGGGTGTCAACTCCTACGAGCAGTACTTC.